This T cell receptor (beta chain) emerged from a study of blood T cells in healthy people across ages. Germline V gene lookup returns CDR1 DFQATT and CDR2 SNEGSKA (reference sequence). V shed 1 base, J shed 10 bases, and the junction held 9 bases outside the gene matches. The CDR3 covers 13 residues. This clonotype was found a few times. A J-beta primer mix and a sample-barcoded 5' primer were used in a second PCR of about 6 to 12 cycles. Any given sample supplied a minimum of 3 million CDR3-containing paired-end reads. TCRdb re-analysed the 5' RACE reads in MiXCR, keeping a single row per CDR3 protein. The sample has roughly 410,000 distinct CDR3 sequences, roughly half seen once. Isolation yielded PBMCs, at least 7 million per sample, in every case.

The chain couples TRBV20-1 to TRBJ1-2, with 7 bases aligning to TRBD1. Sequencing input: blood. The clonotype originates from a man between 60 and 75 years old in good health. The CDR3: CSARVETGRAYTF. For the CDR3, the DNA is TGCAGTGCTAGAGTCGAGACAGGGAGGGCCTACACCTTC.